The rows below give T cell receptor beta chains drawn from one sample of a study of glioma-infiltrating T cells. TCRdb re-called the multiplex PCR reads with MiXCR, one entry per CDR3 protein. This table has about 200,000 distinct CDR3 sequences, 25% to 35% appearing once. Source material: glioma tissue, nonneoplastic brain tissue, or PBMCs (not recorded which). Every receptor here comes from a human donor with low-grade glioma or glioblastoma, undergoing nonglioma brain surgery, or in good health (not recorded which). The CDR3 runs from the conserved cysteine through the conserved F or W. Fields, in order: J gene, V gene, CDR3 protein.

J: TRBJ2-7; V: TRBV20-1; CDR3: CSARDGYGGPYEQYF
J: TRBJ2-7; V: TRBV2; CDR3: CASRTGTGSYEQYF
J: TRBJ2-5; V: TRBV20-1; CDR3: CSARVRLAAYQETQYF
J: TRBJ1-2; V: TRBV28; CDR3: CASSHPRQGYGYTF
J: TRBJ1-1; V: TRBV18; CDR3: CASSPFNDPNKEAFF
J: TRBJ1-1; V: TRBV3-1; CDR3: CASSQGGAAEAFF
J: TRBJ2-7; V: TRBV11-2; CDR3: CASSLETAGSYEQYF
J: TRBJ1-3; V: TRBV27; CDR3: CAIRRGENSGNTIYF
J: TRBJ2-2; V: TRBV7-2; CDR3: CASSRLAPNTGELFF
J: TRBJ2-1; V: TRBV4-2; CDR3: CASSQQKGTSGTEQFF
J: TRBJ2-1; V: TRBV6-1; CDR3: CASSVSSPYNEQLF
J: TRBJ1-5; V: TRBV6-1; CDR3: CASSSGQPQHF
J: TRBJ2-4; V: TRBV7-2; CDR3: CASSLERVAPLAKNIQYF
J: TRBJ1-5; V: TRBV12-3/TRBV12-4; CDR3: CASSPGDGNQPQHF
J: TRBJ1-5; V: TRBV7-2; CDR3: CASSTGQGATQPQHF
J: TRBJ1-3; V: TRBV4-1; CDR3: CASSQDSAPGNTIYF
J: TRBJ1-1; V: TRBV7-3; CDR3: CASSMGDRRNTEAFF
J: TRBJ2-2; V: TRBV28; CDR3: CASSQGLNTGELFF
J: TRBJ2-3; V: TRBV25-1; CDR3: CASSRASGDTDTQYF
J: TRBJ1-1; V: TRBV5-4; CDR3: CASSPDRGGVSTEAFF
J: TRBJ2-7; V: TRBV11-3; CDR3: CASSEQGQGFVEQYF
J: TRBJ1-4; V: TRBV5-1; CDR3: CASSVGRGNEKLFF
J: TRBJ1-2; V: TRBV6-2/TRBV6-3; CDR3: CASRRPANYGYTF
J: TRBJ2-3; V: TRBV19; CDR3: CASSIDQRFWVNRRGTDTQYF
J: TRBJ2-2; V: TRBV9; CDR3: CASSAGLLSGELFF
J: TRBJ2-1; V: TRBV28; CDR3: CASRDGQGSSYNEQFF
J: TRBJ2-1; V: TRBV7-8; CDR3: CASSESTGTNEQFF
J: TRBJ2-7; V: TRBV27; CDR3: CASSDRRLAQFSYEQYF
J: TRBJ1-1; V: TRBV3-1; CDR3: CASSFYICSYLVTEAFF
J: TRBJ2-7; V: TRBV11-2; CDR3: CASSPLTSGRARVSYEQYF
J: TRBJ1-4; V: TRBV20-1; CDR3: CSAGGAKPFF
J: TRBJ1-3; V: TRBV7-9; CDR3: CASSPRGNSGNTIYF
J: TRBJ2-5; V: TRBV29-1; CDR3: CSALLLAGETQYF
J: TRBJ2-7; V: TRBV20-1; CDR3: CSAVAGGIGYEQYF
J: TRBJ1-1; V: TRBV10-3; CDR3: CAMRQELNTEAFF
J: TRBJ2-1; V: TRBV18; CDR3: CASSPPAPQHNNNEQFF
J: TRBJ2-3; V: TRBV4-3; CDR3: CASGQGKWGTDTQYF
J: TRBJ1-2; V: TRBV5-4; CDR3: CASSPENSQLGTF
J: TRBJ2-4; V: TRBV6-5; CDR3: CARSYGSGTGVTDTQYF
J: TRBJ1-5; V: TRBV6-6; CDR3: CASSYLGENQPQHF
J: TRBJ2-7; V: TRBV28; CDR3: CASTGGYEQYF
J: TRBJ2-3; V: TRBV28; CDR3: CASTDHSTDTQYF
J: TRBJ2-7; V: TRBV12-3/TRBV12-4; CDR3: CASNSPQGIYEQYF
J: TRBJ2-7; V: TRBV15; CDR3: CATSRDKASGGNGQYF
J: TRBJ1-5; V: TRBV4-3; CDR3: CASSPEPGQPYQPQHF
J: TRBJ2-7; V: TRBV20-1; CDR3: CSALAESSYEQYF
J: TRBJ1-1; V: TRBV20-1; CDR3: CSAKTENTEAFF
J: TRBJ1-2; V: TRBV7-2; CDR3: CASSLAAGTGYGYTF
J: TRBJ1-4; V: TRBV27; CDR3: CASKRGGNEKLFF
J: TRBJ2-3; V: TRBV19; CDR3: CASTDQGTGYTDTQYF
J: TRBJ2-7; V: TRBV7-9; CDR3: CASSLAIYEQYF
J: TRBJ2-7; V: TRBV6-5; CDR3: CASSYSHSYEQYF
J: TRBJ2-7; V: TRBV19; CDR3: CANSRDNSYEQYF
J: TRBJ2-7; V: TRBV5-6; CDR3: CASSLLLPSGSSYEQYF
J: TRBJ2-1; V: TRBV12-3/TRBV12-4; CDR3: CASSFFRRGQDEQFF
J: TRBJ2-1; V: TRBV2; CDR3: CASSRDGYNEQFF
J: TRBJ1-2; V: TRBV12-3/TRBV12-4; CDR3: CASRNTGGGGYTF
J: TRBJ2-2; V: TRBV19; CDR3: CASRGRGNTGELFF